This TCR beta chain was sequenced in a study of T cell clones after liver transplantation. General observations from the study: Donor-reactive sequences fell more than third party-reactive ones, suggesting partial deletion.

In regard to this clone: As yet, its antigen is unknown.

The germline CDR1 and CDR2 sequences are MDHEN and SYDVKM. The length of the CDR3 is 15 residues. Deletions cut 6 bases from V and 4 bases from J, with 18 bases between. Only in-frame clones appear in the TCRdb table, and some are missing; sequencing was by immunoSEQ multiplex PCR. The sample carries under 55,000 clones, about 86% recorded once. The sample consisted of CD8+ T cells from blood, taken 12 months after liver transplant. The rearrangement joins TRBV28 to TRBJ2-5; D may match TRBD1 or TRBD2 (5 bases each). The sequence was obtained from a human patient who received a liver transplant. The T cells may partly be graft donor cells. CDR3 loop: CASSLDEGRTETQYF. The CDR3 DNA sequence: TGTGCCAGCAGCCTCGACGAGGGACGTACAGAGACCCAGTACTTC.